This T cell receptor (beta chain) was documented in a study of T cells after yellow fever vaccination. The CDR3 is made up of 14 amino acids. The V gene's germline CDR1 is GTSNPN and CDR2 SVGIG (reference sequence). Trimming shortened V by 6 bases and J by 1 base, and 15 bases separated the two germline ends. In regard to this clonotype: Its target is not known.

In TCRdb, the 5' RACE reads were re-called with MiXCR into one record per CDR3 protein. The repertoire holds some 350,000 distinct CDR3 sequences, with over 5% as singletons. Findings of the study overall: When the response was secondary, it was weaker but reached its peak faster, day 5 versus 15. Re-detected after boosting: most primary clones, almost 97% of CD4 and less than 90% of CD8.

The receptor's source is a man aged 25 to 45 who received the YFV17D yellow fever vaccine. Source: PBMCs, taken 5 days after the yellow fever booster vaccination. V and J are TRBV30 and TRBJ1-1; no definite D call. CDR3 sequence: CACIRGKGNTEAFF. In nucleotides, the CDR3 is TGTGCCTGTATCCGGGGTAAGGGGAACACTGAAGCTTTCTTT.